One and the same sample provided the 10 T cell receptor beta chains below, sequenced in a study of T-cell memory formation after mild COVID-19. TCRdb independently ran MiXCR on the 5' RACE reads; one entry per CDR3 protein. The data hold under 200,000 distinct CDR3 sequences, with approximately 13% observed a single time. The sample taken for sequencing was PBMCs or a T cell subset sorted from them (not recorded which). The receptors stem from a man aged 18-30 years who had mild COVID-19 (a few samples of this study predate the infection). Cell type and time point are not known.

This clonotype was counted at least ten times. The chain has TRBV24-1 and TRBJ2-5, with TRBD2 matching over 12 bases. The germline CDR1 and CDR2 sequences are KGHDR and SFDVKD. This CDR3 is built from 16 residues. J was trimmed by 2 bases and V by 3 bases; bases with no gene match: 3. CDR3 sequence reads: CATSDPTSGRQETQYF. The CDR3, as DNA: TGTGCCACCAGTGATCCGACTAGCGGGAGACAAGAGACCCAGTACTTC.

The CDR3 DNA reads TGTGCCAGCAGTTACGATTCGGGCCCAGATACGCAGTATTTT. Protein product: CASSYDSGPDTQYF. V gene TRBV6-5 combines with J gene TRBJ2-3; D ambiguous. Germline V lookup: CDR1 MNHEY, CDR2 SVGAGI. V lost 2 bases and J lost 4, with 10 bases in between. CDR3 size: 14 residues.

This clonotype was seen a handful of times. The rearrangement joins TRBV7-9 to TRBJ2-7; either TRBD1 or TRBD2 may fit D (5 bases each). Between the trimmed V and J ends, which lost 2 bases and 3 bases, there was a span of 11 bases. The CDR3 consists of 14 residues. Germline-derived CDR1 and CDR2 are SEHNR and FQNEAQ (reference sequence). The CDR3 region is CASSLRGPVYEQYF. The CDR3, as DNA: TGTGCCAGCAGCTTAAGGGGACCGGTCTACGAGCAGTACTTC.

Only a few counts were recorded for this clonotype. V is TRBV5-1 and J is TRBJ2-1; 8 bases agree with TRBD2. This CDR3 spans 15 amino acids. The V segment lost 7 bases and the J segment 0 bases; nucleotides outside the gene matches: 6. Germline V gene lookup returns CDR1 SGHRS and CDR2 YFSETQ. CDR3 nucleotide sequence: TGCGCCAGCTGGTCGGGAGGGAGCTCCTACAATGAGCAGTTCTTC. Translated: CASWSGGSSYNEQFF.

The chain combines TRBV7-3 with TRBJ1-1; D is possibly TRBD1 (6 bases). The V and J ends lost 5 bases and 6 bases respectively, with 13 bases between them. Germline CDR1 and CDR2: SGHTA and FQGTGA. The CDR3 is 13 residues long. The CDR3 loop is CASSEGGGAEAFF. The CDR3, as DNA: TGTGCCAGCAGCGAAGGGGGAGGGGCTGAAGCTTTCTTT.

Ten or more counts support this clonotype. The gene calls are TRBV29-1 and TRBJ2-3; 7 nucleotides line up with TRBD2. Losses at the gene ends were 5 bases for V and 7 bases for J; bases not matched to a gene: 15. Germline V gene lookup returns CDR1 SQVTM and CDR2 ANQGSEA. This CDR3 is built from 15 residues. The CDR3 sequence: CSVRRASGGRNTQYF. CDR3 sequence (DNA): TGCAGCGTTCGCCGGGCTTCGGGGGGTCGAAATACGCAGTATTTT.

This clonotype was counted a few times. V gene TRBV29-1 combines with J gene TRBJ1-2; D is undetermined. V was cut by 8 bases and J by 6 bases, with 13 bases left in between. The length of the CDR3 is 11 residues. Germline CDR1 and CDR2: SQVTM and ANQGSEA. DNA of the CDR3: TGCAGCCTGGGGTCGGGGAATGGCTACACCTTC. Encoded protein: CSLGSGNGYTF.

The chain couples TRBV4-3 to TRBJ2-3; TRBD2 aligns across 11 bases. CDR1 LGHNA and CDR2 YSLEER come from the germline V gene. V dropped 0 bases and J dropped 6; count of bases not matched to a gene: 2. CDR3 length: 15 residues. As DNA, the CDR3 is TGCGCCAGCAGCCAAGAGACTAGCGGGGAGGATACGCAGTATTTT. It is translated as CASSQETSGEDTQYF.

This clonotype was picked up a small number of times. The chain joins TRBV19 to TRBJ2-3, with D tentatively TRBD1 or TRBD2 (5 bases each). This CDR3 contains 11 residues. Trimming cost V 5 bases and J 9 bases, with 9 bases left between them. CDR1 and CDR2 (germline): LNHDA, SQIVND (reference sequence). The CDR3 DNA reads TGTGCCAGTAGTTGGGGGATGACGCAGTATTTT. As protein: CASSWGMTQYF.

This chain joins TRBV5-1 and TRBJ2-5; D might be TRBD1 (8 bases). The CDR3 has 14 residues. Germline V gene sequence: CDR1 SGHRS, CDR2 YFSETQ. Trimming took off 2 bases at V and 4 bases at J, with 12 bases between the two ends. Here the CDR3 DNA reads TGCGCCAGCAGCTTACAGGGGGAGGGAGAGACCCAGTACTTC. Translation: CASSLQGEGETQYF.